This T cell receptor beta chain came from a study of vaccination effects on CD4 cells after COVID-19. This clone was seen a few times. Antigen unknown. CDR1 is SGHTS, CDR2 YDEGEE, per germline. The CDR3 runs to 16 residues. V lost 7 bases to trimming and J lost 0 bases, with 18 bases between them. Repertoires were generated with immunoSEQ multiplex PCR, while TCRdb's copy carries only in-frame clones and drops some. The profile covers some 77,000 clones, with about 65% appearing a single time and roughly 4% taken by the ten largest. ViraFEST assay sequencing came after antigen-specific CD4+ T cells were expanded with viral peptide pools. At the end of nine to ten days of culture, CD4+ T cells were isolated. None of the vaccinated had previously contracted SARS-CoV-2, and their nucleocapsid antibodies tested negative. PBMC were cultured at fewer than 2.5 million per well with about 10 IU/ml IL-2 and about 9.5 ug/ml peptides. IL-2 medium took the place of half the medium on both days 3 and 7.

The gene calls are TRBV5-8 and TRBJ2-3, with no clear D. The TCR originated in a human donor who received a COVID-19 vaccine. Sequenced material: CD4+ T cells from PBMCs cultured with HCoV-OC43 spike peptides, taken before COVID-19 vaccination. Subset specified: HCoV-OC43 spike overlapping peptide pool stimulation. In DNA form, the CDR3 reads TGTGCCAGCCCCTTTCCCCCGGGTATAAGCACAGATACGCAGTATTTT. Residues: CASPFPPGISTDTQYF. Combining the CDR3 with reference TRBV5-8 and TRBJ2-3 gives the whole variable domain EAGVTQSPTHLIKTRGQQATLRCSPISGHTSVYWYQQALGLGLQFLLWYDEGEERNRGNFPPRFSGRQFPNYSSELNVNALELEDSALYLCASPFPPGISTDTQYFGPGTRLTVL.